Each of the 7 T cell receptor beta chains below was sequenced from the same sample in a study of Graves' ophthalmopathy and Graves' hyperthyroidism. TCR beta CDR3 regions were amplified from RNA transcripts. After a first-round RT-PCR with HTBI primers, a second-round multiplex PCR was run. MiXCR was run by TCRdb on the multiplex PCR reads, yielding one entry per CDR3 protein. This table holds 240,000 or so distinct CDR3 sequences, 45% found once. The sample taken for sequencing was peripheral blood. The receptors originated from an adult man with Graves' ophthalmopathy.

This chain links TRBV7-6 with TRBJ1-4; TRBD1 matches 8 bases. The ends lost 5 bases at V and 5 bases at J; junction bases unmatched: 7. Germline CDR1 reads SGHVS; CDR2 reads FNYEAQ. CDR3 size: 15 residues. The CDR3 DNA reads TGTGCCAGCAGCCCTCGACAGGGGCCGAATGAAAAACTGTTTTTT. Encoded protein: CASSPRQGPNEKLFF.

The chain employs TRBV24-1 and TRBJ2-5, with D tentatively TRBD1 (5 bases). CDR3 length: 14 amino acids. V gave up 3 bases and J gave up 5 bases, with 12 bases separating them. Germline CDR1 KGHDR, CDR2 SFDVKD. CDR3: CATSDPGPRETQYF. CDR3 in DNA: TGTGCCACCAGTGATCCAGGGCCCCGGGAGACCCAGTACTTC.

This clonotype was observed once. CDR3 amino acids: CASSLPISKPNSETQYF. CDR3 DNA: TGCGCCAGCAGCTTGCCGATATCAAAGCCAAACTCCGAGACCCAGTACTTC. The rearrangement joins TRBV5-1 to TRBJ2-5; D is ambiguous. Trimming shortened V by 1 base and J by 5 bases, and 21 bases separated the two germline ends. Germline CDR1 and CDR2: SGHRS and YFSETQ. The CDR3 loop spans 17 amino acids.

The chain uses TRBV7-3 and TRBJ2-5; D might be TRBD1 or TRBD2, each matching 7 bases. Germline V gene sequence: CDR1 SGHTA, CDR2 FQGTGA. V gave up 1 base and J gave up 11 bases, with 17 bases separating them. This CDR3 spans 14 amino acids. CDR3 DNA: TGTGCCAGCAGCTTAAGGGGAGGGACAGATACGCAGTACTTC. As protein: CASSLRGGTDTQYF.

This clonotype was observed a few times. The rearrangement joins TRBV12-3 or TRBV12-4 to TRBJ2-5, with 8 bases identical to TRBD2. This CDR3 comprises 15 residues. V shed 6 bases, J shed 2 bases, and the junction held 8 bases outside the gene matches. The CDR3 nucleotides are TGTGCCAGCAGCGAAGCGGGGGCCGCGCAAGAGACCCAGTACTTC. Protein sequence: CASSEAGAAQETQYF.

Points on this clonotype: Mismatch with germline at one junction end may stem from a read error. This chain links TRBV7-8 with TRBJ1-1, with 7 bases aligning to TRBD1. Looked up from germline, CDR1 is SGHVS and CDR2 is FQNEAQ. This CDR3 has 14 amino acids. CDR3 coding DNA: TGTGCCAGCAGCTCCATGGGACAGAACACTGAAACTTTCTTT. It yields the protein CASSSMGQNTETFF.

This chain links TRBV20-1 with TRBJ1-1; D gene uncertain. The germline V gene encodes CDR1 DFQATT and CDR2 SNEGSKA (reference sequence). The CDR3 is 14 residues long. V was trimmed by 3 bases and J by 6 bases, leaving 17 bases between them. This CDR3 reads CSARGPTEYAEAFF. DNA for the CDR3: TGCAGTGCTAGGGGTCCTACAGAGTACGCTGAAGCTTTCTTT.